This TCR beta chain was identified during a study of cytomegalovirus exposure and HLA in healthy donors. Overall study findings and caveats: Most TCRs appeared rarely, but some public TCRs recurred in many donors. The presence/absence work took it that sequencing depth was about the same across donors.

Looked up from germline, CDR1 is SGHTA and CDR2 is FQGNSA. CDR3 size: 17 residues. V was clipped by 5 bases and J by 5 bases; unmatched bases: 10. The table lists this clone with a count of one. Its antigen is unidentified. The PCR had 60 Vbeta and 13 Jbeta primers. Assay used: immunoSEQ multiplex PCR; TCRdb lists only in-frame clones, some missing. The table shows some 150,000 clones, with about two thirds occurring only once. This sequence joins TRBV7-2 and TRBJ2-5; 14 bases line up with TRBD2. This clonotype was sampled from a woman aged 25 to 39 in good health and CMV-seronegative. Sequenced sample: PBMCs. The CDR3 reads CASSEGLAGGVYETQYF. In nucleotides, the CDR3 is TGTGCCAGCAGCGAAGGACTAGCGGGAGGAGTGTATGAGACCCAGTACTTC.